This T cell receptor beta chain was documented in a study of blood T cells in healthy people across ages. Next came a second PCR, run for about 7 to 12 cycles, which used a sample-barcoded 5' primer along with a J-beta primer mix. TCRdb re-derived calls from the 5' RACE reads in MiXCR, one entry per CDR3 protein. The sample records about 540,000 distinct CDR3 sequences, nearly 25% being singletons. This clonotype has more than one count but fewer than ten. CDR1 SGHTA and CDR2 FQGNSA come from the germline V gene. Between the trimmed V and J ends, which lost 0 bases and 2 bases, there was a span of 11 bases. The length of the CDR3 is 16 residues. The sample also formed part of further work on T cells of mothers and their children.

The V call is TRBV7-2, the J call TRBJ2-1, with D uncertain. The specimen sequenced was blood. The sequence was obtained from a boy younger than 18 in good health. CDR3 sequence: CASSLAGGNTYNEQFF. Here the CDR3 DNA reads TGTGCCAGCAGCTTAGCGGGCGGAAACACCTACAATGAGCAGTTCTTC.